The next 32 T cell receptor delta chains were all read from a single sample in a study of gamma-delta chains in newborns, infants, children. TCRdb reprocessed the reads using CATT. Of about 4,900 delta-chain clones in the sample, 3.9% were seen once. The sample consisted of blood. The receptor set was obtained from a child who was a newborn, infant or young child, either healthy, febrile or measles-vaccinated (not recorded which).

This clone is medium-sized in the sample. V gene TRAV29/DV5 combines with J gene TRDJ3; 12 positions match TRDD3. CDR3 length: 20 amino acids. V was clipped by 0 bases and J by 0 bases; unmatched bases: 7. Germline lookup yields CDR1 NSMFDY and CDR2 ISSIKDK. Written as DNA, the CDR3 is TGTGCAGCAAGCGCGCTGGGGGATACGCTTCGCTCCTGGGACACCCGACAGATGTTTTTC. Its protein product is CAASALGDTLRSWDTRQMFF. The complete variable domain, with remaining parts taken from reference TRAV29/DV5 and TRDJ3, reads DQQVKQNSPSLSVQEGRISILNCDYTNSMFDYFLWYKKYPAEGPTFLISISSIKDKNEDGRFTVFLNKSAKHLSLHIVPSQPGDSAVYFCAASALGDTLRSWDTRQMFFGTGIKLFVEP.

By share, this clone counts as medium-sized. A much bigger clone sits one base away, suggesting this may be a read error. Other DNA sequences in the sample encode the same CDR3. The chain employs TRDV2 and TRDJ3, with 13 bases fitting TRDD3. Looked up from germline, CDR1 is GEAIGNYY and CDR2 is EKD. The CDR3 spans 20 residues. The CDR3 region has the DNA TGTGCCTGTGACTTCTTACTGGGGGATACGCGCTCCTGGGACACCCGCCAGATGTTTTTC. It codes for CACDFLLGDTRSWDTRQMFF.

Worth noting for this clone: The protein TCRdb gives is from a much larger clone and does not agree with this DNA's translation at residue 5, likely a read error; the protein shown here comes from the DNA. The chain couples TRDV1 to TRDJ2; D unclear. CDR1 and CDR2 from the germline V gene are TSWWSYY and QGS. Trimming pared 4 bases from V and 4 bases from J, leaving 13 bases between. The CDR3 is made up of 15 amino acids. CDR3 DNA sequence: TGTGCTCTTGGGGGAGTAAGAATCTCGACAGCACAACTCTTCTTT. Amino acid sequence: CALGGVRISTAQLFF.

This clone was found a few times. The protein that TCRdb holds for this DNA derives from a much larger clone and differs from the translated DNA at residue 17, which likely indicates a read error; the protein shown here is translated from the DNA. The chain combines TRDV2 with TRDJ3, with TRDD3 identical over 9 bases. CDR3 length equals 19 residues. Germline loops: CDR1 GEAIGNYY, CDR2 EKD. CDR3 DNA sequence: TGTGCCTGTGATACGTACTGGGGGAACAGCTCCTGGGACACCCGACAGACGTTTTTC. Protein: CACDTYWGNSSWDTRQTFF.

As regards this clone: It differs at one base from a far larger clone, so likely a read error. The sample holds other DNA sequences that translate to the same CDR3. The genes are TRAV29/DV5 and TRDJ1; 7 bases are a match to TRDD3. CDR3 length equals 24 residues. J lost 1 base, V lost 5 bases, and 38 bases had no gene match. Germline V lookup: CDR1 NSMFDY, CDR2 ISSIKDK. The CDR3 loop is CAARVPQGVLLRGYAPLFTDKLIF. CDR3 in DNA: TGTGCAGCGAGGGTTCCTCAGGGGGTCCTCCTGCGTGGATACGCTCCACTATTCACCGATAAACTCATCTTT.

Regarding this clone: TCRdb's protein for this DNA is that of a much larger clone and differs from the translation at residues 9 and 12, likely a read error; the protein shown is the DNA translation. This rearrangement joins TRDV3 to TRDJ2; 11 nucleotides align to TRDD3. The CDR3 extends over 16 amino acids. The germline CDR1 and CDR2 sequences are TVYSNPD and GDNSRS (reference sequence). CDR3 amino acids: CAFTAGGYRLTEQLFF. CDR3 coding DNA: TGTGCCTTTACCGCTGGGGGATACAGATTGACAGAACAACTCTTCTTT.

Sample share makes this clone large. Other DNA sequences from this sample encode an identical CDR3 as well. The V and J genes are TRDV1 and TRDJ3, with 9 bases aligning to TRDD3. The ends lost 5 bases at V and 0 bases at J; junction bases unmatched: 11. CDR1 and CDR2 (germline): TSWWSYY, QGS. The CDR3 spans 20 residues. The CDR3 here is CALGNTVWGISSWDTRQMFF. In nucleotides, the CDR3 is TGTGCTCTTGGGAATACGGTATGGGGGATAAGCTCCTGGGACACCCGACAGATGTTTTTC.

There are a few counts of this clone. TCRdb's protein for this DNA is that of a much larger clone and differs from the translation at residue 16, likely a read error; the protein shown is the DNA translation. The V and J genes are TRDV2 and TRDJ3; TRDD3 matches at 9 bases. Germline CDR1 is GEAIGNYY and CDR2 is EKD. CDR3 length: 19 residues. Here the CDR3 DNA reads TGTGCCTGTGATACGTACTGGGGGAACAGCTCCTGGGACACCCGACGGATGTTTTTC. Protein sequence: CACDTYWGNSSWDTRRMFF.

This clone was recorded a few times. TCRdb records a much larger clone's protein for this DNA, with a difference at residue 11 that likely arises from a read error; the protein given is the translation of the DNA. The CDR3 loop reads CACDTLGASSCDTRQMFF. DNA of the CDR3: TGTGCCTGTGACACACTGGGGGCAAGCTCCTGTGACACCCGACAGATGTTTTTC. The chain combines TRDV2 with TRDJ3; 8 positions match TRDD3. The CDR3 loop spans 18 amino acids. In germline, CDR1 is GEAIGNYY, CDR2 EKD.

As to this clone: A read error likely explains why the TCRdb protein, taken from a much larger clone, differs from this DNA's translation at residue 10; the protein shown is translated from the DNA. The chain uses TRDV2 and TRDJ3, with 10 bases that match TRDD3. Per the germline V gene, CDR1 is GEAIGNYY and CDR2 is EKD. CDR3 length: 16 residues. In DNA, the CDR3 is TGTGCCTGTGACACTGGGGGATACTGGTACACCCGACAGATGTTTTTC. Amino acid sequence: CACDTGGYWYTRQMFF.

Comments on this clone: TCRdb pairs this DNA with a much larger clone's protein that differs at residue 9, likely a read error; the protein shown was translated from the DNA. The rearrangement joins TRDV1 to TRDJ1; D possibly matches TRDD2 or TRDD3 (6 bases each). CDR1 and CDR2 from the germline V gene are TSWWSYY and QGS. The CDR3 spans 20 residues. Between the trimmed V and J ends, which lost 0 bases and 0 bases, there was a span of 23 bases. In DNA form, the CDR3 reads TGTGCTCTTGGGGAACTAGGGCCTCTCCTACTGGGTACGTACACCGATAAACTCATCTTT. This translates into CALGELGPLLLGTYTDKLIF.

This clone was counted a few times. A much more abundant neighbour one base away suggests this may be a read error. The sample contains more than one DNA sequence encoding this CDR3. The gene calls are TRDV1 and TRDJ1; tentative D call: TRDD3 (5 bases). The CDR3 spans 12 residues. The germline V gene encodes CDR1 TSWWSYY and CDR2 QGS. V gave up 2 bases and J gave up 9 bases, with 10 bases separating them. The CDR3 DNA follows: TGTGCTCTTGGGGAAGATAGGGGGGAACTCATCTTT. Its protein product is CALGEDRGELIF.

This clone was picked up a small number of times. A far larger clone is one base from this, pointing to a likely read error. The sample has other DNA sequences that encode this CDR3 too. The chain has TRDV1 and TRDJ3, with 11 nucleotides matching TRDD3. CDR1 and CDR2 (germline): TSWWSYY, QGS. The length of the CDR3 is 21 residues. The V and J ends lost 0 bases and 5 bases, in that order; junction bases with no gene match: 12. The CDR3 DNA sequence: TGTGCTCTTGGGGAACTCTCACCTTTACTGGGGGATATCGGGGACACCCGACAGATGTTTTTC. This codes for CALGELSPLLGDIGDTRQMFF.

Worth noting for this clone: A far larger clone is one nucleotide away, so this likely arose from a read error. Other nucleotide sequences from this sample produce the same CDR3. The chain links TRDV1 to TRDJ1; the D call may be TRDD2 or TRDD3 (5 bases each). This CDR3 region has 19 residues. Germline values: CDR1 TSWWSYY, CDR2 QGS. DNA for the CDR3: TGTGCTCTTGGAGAACCATTTCCTGGGACACGTCCGTACACCGATAAACTCATCTTT. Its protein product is CALGEPFPGTRPYTDKLIF.

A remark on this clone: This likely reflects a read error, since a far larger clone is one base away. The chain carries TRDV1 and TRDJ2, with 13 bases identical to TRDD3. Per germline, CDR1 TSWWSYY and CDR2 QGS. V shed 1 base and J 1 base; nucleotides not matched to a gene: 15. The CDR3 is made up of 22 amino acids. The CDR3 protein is CALGEQRSYWGIRGHLTAQLFF. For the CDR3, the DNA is TGTGCTCTTGGGGAACAGAGATCCTACTGGGGGATACGGGGGCATTTGACAGCACAACTCTTCTTT.

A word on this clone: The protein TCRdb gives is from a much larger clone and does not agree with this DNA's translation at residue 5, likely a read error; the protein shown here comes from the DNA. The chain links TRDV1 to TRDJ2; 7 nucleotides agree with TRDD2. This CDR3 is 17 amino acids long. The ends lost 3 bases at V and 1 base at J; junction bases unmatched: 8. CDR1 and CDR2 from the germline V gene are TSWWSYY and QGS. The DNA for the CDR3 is TGTGCTCTTGGGGAGGGTTTCCTACGCCTTTTGACAGCACAACTCTTCTTT. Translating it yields CALGEGFLRLLTAQLFF.

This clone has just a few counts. DNA of the CDR3: TGTGCCTGTGACACGAGAAAAACTACTGTGGGGATACCCCGCCCCTGGGACACCCGACAGATGTTTTTC. The encoded protein is CACDTRKTTVGIPRPWDTRQMFF. The chain employs TRDV2 and TRDJ3; 8 bases agree with TRDD3. Germline V CDR1 and CDR2: GEAIGNYY, EKD. The CDR3 has 23 amino acids. V lost 1 base to trimming and J lost 2 bases; unmatched junction nucleotides: 21.

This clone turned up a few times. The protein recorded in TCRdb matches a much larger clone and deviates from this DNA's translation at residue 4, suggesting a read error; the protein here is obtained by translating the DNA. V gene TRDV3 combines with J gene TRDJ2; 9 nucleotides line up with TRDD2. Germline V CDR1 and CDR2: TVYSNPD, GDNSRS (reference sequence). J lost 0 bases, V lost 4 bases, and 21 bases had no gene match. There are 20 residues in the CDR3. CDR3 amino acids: CASAPSYERLVQALTAQLFF. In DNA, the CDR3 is TGTGCCTCGGCCCCTTCCTACGAGCGACTGGTCCAAGCTTTGACAGCACAACTCTTCTTT.

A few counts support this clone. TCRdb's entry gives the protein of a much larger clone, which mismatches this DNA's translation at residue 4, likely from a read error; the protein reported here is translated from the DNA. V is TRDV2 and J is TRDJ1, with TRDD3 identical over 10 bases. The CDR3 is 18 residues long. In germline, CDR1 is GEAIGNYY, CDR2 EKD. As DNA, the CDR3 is TGTGCCTGTGGCACCGCTAAGGGGGGATACGCGGGAACCGATAAACTCATCTTT. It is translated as CACGTAKGGYAGTDKLIF.

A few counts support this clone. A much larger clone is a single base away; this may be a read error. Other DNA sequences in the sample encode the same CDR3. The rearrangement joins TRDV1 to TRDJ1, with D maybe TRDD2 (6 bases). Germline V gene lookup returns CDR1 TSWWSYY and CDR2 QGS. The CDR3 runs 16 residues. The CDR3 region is CALGVRLPRNTDKLIF. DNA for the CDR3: TGTGCTCTCGGGGTTCGCCTTCCCCGAAACACCGATAAACTCATCTTT.

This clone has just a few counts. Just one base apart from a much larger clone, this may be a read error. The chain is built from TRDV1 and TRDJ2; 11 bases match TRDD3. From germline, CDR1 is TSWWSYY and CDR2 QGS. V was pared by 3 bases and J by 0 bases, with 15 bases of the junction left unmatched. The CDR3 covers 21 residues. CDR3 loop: CALGDGFRIGGYEALTAQLFF. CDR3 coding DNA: TGTGCTCTTGGGGATGGGTTCCGTATTGGGGGATACGAAGCTTTGACAGCACAACTCTTCTTT.

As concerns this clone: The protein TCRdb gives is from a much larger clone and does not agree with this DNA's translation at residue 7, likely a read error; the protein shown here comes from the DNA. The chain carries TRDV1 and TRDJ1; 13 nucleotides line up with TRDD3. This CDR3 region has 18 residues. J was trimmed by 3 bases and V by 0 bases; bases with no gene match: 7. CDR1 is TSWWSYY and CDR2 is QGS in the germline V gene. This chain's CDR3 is CALGELSTGGYVADKLIF. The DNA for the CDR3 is TGTGCTCTTGGGGAACTATCTACTGGGGGATACGTCGCCGATAAACTCATCTTT.

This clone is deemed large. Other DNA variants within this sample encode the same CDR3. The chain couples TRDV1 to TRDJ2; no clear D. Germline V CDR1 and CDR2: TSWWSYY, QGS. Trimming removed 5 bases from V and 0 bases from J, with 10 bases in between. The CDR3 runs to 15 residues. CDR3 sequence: CALGIPGALTAQLFF. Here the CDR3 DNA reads TGTGCTCTTGGGATCCCCGGAGCTTTGACAGCACAACTCTTCTTT.

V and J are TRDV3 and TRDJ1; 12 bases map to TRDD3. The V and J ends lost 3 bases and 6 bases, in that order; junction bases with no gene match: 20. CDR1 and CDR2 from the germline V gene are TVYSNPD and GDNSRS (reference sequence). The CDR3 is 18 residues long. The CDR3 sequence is CALGITNWGILGPHKLIF. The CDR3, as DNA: TGTGCCTTGGGGATTACGAACTGGGGGATACTTGGGCCCCATAAACTCATCTTT.

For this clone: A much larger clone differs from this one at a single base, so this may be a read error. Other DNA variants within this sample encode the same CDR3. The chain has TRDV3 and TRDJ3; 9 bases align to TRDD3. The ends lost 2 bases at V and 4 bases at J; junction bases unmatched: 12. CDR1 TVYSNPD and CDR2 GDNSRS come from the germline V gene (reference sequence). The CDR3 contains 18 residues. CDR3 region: CAFGVLGETTWDTRQMFF. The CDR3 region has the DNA TGTGCCTTTGGGGTACTGGGGGAGACAACATGGGACACCCGACAGATGTTTTTC. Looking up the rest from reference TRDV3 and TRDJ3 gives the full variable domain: CDKVTQSSPDQTVASGSEVVLLCTYDTVYSNPDLFWYRIRPDYSFQFVFYGDNSRSEGADFTQGRFSVKHILTQKAFHLVISPVRTEDSATYYCAFGVLGETTWDTRQMFFGTGIKLFVEP.

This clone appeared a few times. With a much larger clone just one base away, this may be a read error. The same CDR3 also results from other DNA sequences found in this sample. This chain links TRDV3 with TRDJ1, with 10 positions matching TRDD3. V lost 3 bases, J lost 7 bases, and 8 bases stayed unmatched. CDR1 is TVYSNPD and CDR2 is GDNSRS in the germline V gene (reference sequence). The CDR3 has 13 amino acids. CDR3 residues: CALRTGGSGKLIF. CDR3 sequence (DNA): TGTGCCTTACGTACTGGGGGATCAGGTAAACTCATCTTT.

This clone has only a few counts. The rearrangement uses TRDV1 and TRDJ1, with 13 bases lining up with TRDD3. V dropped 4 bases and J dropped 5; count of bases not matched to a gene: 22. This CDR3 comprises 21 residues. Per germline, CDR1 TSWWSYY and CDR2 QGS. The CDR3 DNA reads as TGTGCTCTTGGGGGACCGAATAATACGGAGGTGTACTGGGGGATACGGGATAAACTCATCTTT. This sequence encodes CALGGPNNTEVYWGIRDKLIF.

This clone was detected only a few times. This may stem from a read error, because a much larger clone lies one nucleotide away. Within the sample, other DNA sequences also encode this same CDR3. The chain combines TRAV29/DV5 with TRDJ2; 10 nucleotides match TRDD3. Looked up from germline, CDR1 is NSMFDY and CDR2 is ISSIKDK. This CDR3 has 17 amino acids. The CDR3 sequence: CAASANLLGDPTAQLFF. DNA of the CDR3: TGTGCAGCGAGCGCGAATCTACTGGGGGATCCGACAGCACAACTCTTCTTT.

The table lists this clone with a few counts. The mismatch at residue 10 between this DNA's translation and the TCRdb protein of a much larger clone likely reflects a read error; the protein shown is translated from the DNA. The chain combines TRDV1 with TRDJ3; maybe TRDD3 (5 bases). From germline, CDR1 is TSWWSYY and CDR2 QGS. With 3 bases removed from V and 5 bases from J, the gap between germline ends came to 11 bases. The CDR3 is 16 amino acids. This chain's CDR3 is CALGDSVLGDTRQMFF. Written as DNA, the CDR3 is TGTGCTCTTGGGGATTCGGTACTGGGGGACACCCGACAGATGTTTTTC.

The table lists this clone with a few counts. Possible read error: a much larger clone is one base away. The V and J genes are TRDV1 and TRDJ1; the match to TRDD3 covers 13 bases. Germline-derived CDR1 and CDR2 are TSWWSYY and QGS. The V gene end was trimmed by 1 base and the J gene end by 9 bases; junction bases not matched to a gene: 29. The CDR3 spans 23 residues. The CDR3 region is CALGERVPTGGYAYPFGSCQLIF. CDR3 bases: TGTGCTCTTGGGGAACGGGTCCCTACTGGGGGATACGCGTATCCCTTCGGCTCTTGCCAACTCATCTTT.

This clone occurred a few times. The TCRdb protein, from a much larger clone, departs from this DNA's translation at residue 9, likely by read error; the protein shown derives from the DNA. As DNA, the CDR3 is TGTGCTCTGGGCTTCCTACGAGTGTCTTACTGGGGGCCCACCGATAAACTCATCTTT. Protein: CALGFLRVSYWGPTDKLIF. The V and J genes are TRDV1 and TRDJ1; D may be TRDD2 or TRDD3 (8 bases each). The germline V and J ends were trimmed by 9 bases and 1 base, with 30 bases remaining between them. The CDR3 runs to 19 residues. Germline CDR1 reads TSWWSYY; CDR2 reads QGS.

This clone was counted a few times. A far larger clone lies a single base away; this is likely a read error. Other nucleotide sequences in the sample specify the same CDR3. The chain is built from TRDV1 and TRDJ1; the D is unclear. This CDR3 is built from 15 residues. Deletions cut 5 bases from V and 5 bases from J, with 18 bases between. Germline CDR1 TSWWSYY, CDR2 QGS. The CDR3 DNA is TGTGCTCTTGGGCCCCTGGACATCAGGAGTGATAAACTCATCTTT. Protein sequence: CALGPLDIRSDKLIF.